The sequence of this T cell receptor (beta chain) was determined in a study of control samples from healthy donors and cancer patients. Germline loops: CDR1 LGHDT, CDR2 YNNKEL (reference sequence). This CDR3 has 20 amino acids. The V and J ends lost 4 bases and 3 bases, in that order; junction bases with no gene match: 13. Clones were sequenced by immunoSEQ multiplex PCR, and TCRdb holds only the in-frame ones, with some missing. The table has around 50,000 clones, around 90% seen once; the top ten hold roughly 1.5%. The receptor comes from a man between 35 and 55 years old with colorectal cancer. The specimen was PBMCs. The chain combines TRBV3-1 (or the pseudogene TRBV3-2) with TRBJ2-3; 16 bases are a match to TRBD2. CDR3 in amino acids: CASSRPGTSGRALRTDTQYF. CDR3 DNA: TGTGCCAGCAGCCGTCCCGGGACTAGCGGGAGGGCCCTACGGACAGATACGCAGTATTTT.